A selection of T cell receptor beta chains follows, all from one sample in a study of T cells after yellow fever vaccination. TCRdb processed the 5' RACE reads anew with MiXCR; each CDR3 protein has one entry. The table lists tens of thousands of distinct CDR3 sequences, 4.5% of them singletons. The sequencing used PBMCs, either bulk or a sorted T-cell subset (CD4+, CD8+, memory, or dextramer-sorted; not recorded which), collected on the day of the yellow fever booster vaccination. These receptors originate from a man between 18 and 29 years old who received the YFV17D yellow fever vaccine. The CDR3 runs from the conserved cysteine through the conserved F or W. Fields, in order: D gene, J gene, clone size, V gene, CDR3 protein, CDR3 DNA. D genes are given only for firm matches. The size entry gives how often the clone was seen (once, few, many) or a class if it is expanded.

D: TRBD1
J: TRBJ2-1
size: many
V: TRBV6-2/TRBV6-3
CDR3: CASGPGTVTANEQFF
DNA: TGTGCCAGCGGCCCCGGGACAGTTACCGCCAATGAGCAGTTCTTC

D: NA
J: TRBJ2-5
size: many
V: TRBV12-3/TRBV12-4
CDR3: CASSLFGGGGETQYF
DNA: TGTGCCAGCAGTTTATTTGGAGGGGGGGGAGAGACCCAGTACTTC

D: NA
J: TRBJ1-1
size: many
V: TRBV7-3
CDR3: CASSLKGTEAFF
DNA: TGTGCCAGCAGCTTGAAGGGAACTGAAGCTTTCTTT

D: NA
J: TRBJ2-1
size: medium-sized
V: TRBV20-1
CDR3: CSARGLRANNEQFF
DNA: TGCAGTGCTAGAGGATTGCGGGCTAACAATGAGCAGTTCTTC

D: NA
J: TRBJ1-1
size: many
V: TRBV20-1
CDR3: CSASISDTEAFF
DNA: TGCAGTGCCTCCATATCGGACACTGAAGCTTTCTTT

D: TRBD2
J: TRBJ2-5
size: many
V: TRBV7-7
CDR3: CASSLAGLAIETQYF
DNA: TGTGCCAGCAGCTTAGCGGGACTAGCGATCGAGACCCAGTACTTC

D: NA
J: TRBJ2-3
size: many
V: TRBV20-1
CDR3: CSAREADGGPTLITDTQYF
DNA: TGCAGTGCTAGAGAGGCGGACGGGGGGCCTACCCTTATCACAGATACGCAGTATTTT

D: NA
J: TRBJ1-2
size: many
V: TRBV20-1
CDR3: CSADSGVNYGYTF
DNA: TGCAGTGCTGACTCAGGGGTAAACTATGGCTACACCTTC

D: NA
J: TRBJ2-6
size: many
V: TRBV25-1
CDR3: CASSETTKWTHSGANVLTF
DNA: TGTGCCAGCAGTGAAACCACTAAATGGACGCACTCTGGGGCCAACGTCCTGACTTTC

D: TRBD2
J: TRBJ2-7
size: few
V: TRBV18
CDR3: CASSLSSGGALDEQYF
DNA: TGTGCCAGCTCACTTTCTAGCGGGGGGGCCCTGGACGAGCAGTACTTC

D: TRBD1
J: TRBJ1-5
size: few
V: TRBV25-1
CDR3: CASSEQQGNNQPQHF
DNA: TGTGCCAGCAGTGAGCAACAGGGGAACAATCAGCCCCAGCATTTT

D: NA
J: TRBJ2-3
size: many
V: TRBV7-9
CDR3: CASLGRGTDTQYF
DNA: TGTGCCAGCCTAGGCAGGGGCACAGATACGCAGTATTTT